This TCR beta chain was sequenced during a study of cytomegalovirus exposure and HLA in healthy donors. On the study more broadly: Genotyping showed about 80% of almost 400 donors falling in the Caucasian-associated ancestry cluster. Overall study findings and caveats: The Asian-associated ancestry cluster reportedly had fewer N-insertions than the 666-donor mean in a later analysis. Later analysis associated a missense DCLRE1C variant with TCR beta V- and J-gene trimming.

Remarks on this clone: Antigen unknown.

V was clipped by 3 bases and J by 11 bases; unmatched bases: 10. CDR1 and CDR2 (germline): MNHEY, SMNVEV (reference sequence). The CDR3 is made up of 14 amino acids. Primers: 60 Vbeta forward and 13 Jbeta reverse. Assay used: immunoSEQ multiplex PCR; TCRdb lists only in-frame clones, some missing. The table shows approximately 190,000 clones, with 81% occurring only once. This sequence joins TRBV27 and TRBJ2-1; the match to TRBD1 covers 7 bases. Material for sequencing was PBMCs. This receptor was identified in a man aged 35 to 55 in good health and CMV-seropositive. The chain's CDR3 is CASSFGDRVGQQFF. CDR3 sequence (DNA): TGTGCCAGCAGTTTCGGAGACAGGGTTGGTCAGCAGTTCTTC.